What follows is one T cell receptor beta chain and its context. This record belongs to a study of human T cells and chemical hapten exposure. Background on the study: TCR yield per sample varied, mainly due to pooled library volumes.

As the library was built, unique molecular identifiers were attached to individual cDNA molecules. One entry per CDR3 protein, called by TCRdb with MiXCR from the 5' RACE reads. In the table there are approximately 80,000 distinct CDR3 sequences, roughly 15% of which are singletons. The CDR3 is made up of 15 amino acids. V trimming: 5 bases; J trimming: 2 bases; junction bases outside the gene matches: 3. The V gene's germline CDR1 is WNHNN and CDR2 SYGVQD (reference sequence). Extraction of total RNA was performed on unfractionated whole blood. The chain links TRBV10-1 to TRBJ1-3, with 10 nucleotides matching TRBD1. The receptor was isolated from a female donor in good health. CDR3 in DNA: TGCGCCAGCAGTAATGGACAGGGGGCTGGAAACACCATATATTTT. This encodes CASSNGQGAGNTIYF.